Ten or more counts support the clone carrying this T cell receptor (beta chain). Antigen specificity is unknown. The diagnoses drew upon clinical symptoms, serum thyroxine and TRAb, thyroid ultrasound and orbital computed tomography. PBMCs were sourced from roughly 9.1 ml fresh peripheral blood. The data belong to a study of T cells in Graves' hyperthyroidism and ophthalmopathy. In the study overall: Initial diagnosis, before any treatment, was when peripheral blood was collected. Study conclusions and caveats: Most thyroid clonotypes with frequency above 0.001 were detected in blood.

Regions amplified from RNA transcripts were the TCR beta CDR3 regions. With the HTBI primer set, the TCR CDR3 went through a first round of RT-PCR. A single record per CDR3 protein comes from TCRdb applying MiXCR to the multiplex PCR reads. The sample lists about 250,000 distinct CDR3 sequences; approximately 23% were seen once. What was sequenced was blood. The clonotype was recovered from a man aged 30 to 45 with Graves' ophthalmopathy.

The chain's CDR3 is CASSPMGPGEVGEAFF. CDR3 DNA sequence: TGTGCCAGCAGCCCAATGGGGCCAGGGGAGGTTGGTGAAGCTTTCTTT. The chain links TRBV7-8 to TRBJ1-1; a possible D gene is TRBD1 (6 bases). The germline gives CDR1 SGHVS, CDR2 FQNEAQ. Deletions cut 5 bases from V and 7 bases from J, with 23 bases between. CDR3 length equals 16 residues.